The sequence of this TCR beta chain was determined in a study of identical twins. As to this clonotype: Its antigen is undetermined.

The donors were all healthy and Caucasian. Study findings and constraints: Invariant MAIT and iNKT cells could partly confound zero-insertion analyses.

TCRdb processed the 5' RACE reads anew with MiXCR; each CDR3 protein has one entry. The sample has 650,000 to 750,000 distinct CDR3 sequences; approximately 22% are singletons. The CDR3 is 20 amino acids. This sample also appeared in a second study, on T cells expressing NK-cell markers. That work states: With an anti-gamma-delta TCR antibody, sorting in several experiments was kept to alpha-beta TCR T cells.

The TCR originated in a woman aged 18-30 years in good health. The V gene is TRBV21-1, the J gene TRBJ2-1; TRBD2, the table's D call, was not compared with the DNA. TRBV21-1 is noted as a pseudogene. The sequenced sample was PBMCs. The CDR3 region is CASSARTGLAGEPSYNEQFF. The CDR3 region has the DNA TGTGCCAGCAGCGCACGAACGGGACTAGCGGGAGAACCCTCCTACAATGAGCAGTTCTTC.